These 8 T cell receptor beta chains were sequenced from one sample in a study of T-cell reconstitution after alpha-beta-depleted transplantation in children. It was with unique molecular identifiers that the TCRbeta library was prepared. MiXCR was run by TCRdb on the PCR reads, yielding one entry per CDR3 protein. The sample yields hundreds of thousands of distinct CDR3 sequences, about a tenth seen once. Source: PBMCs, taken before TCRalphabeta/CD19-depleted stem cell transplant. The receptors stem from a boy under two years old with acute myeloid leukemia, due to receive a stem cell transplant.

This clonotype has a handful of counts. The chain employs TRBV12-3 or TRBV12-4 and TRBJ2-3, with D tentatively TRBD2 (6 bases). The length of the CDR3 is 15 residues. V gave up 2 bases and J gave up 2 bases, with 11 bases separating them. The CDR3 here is CASSLSLAHTDTQYF. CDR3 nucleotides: TGTGCCAGCAGTTTAAGCCTAGCGCACACAGATACGCAGTATTTT.

CDR3 sequence (DNA): TGTGCCACCAGCAGAGGGAAACAAGAGACCCAGTACTTC. It yields the protein CATSRGKQETQYF. The chain links TRBV15 to TRBJ2-5; D not certain. Germline CDR1 and CDR2: LNHNV and YYDKDF (reference sequence). The ends were cut back, 1 base at V and 2 bases at J, with 5 bases in the middle. The CDR3 runs 13 residues. Drawing the rest from reference TRBV15 and TRBJ2-5, the complete variable domain is DAMVIQNPRYQVTQFGKPVTLSCSQTLNHNVMYWYQQKSSQAPKLLFHYYDKDFNNEADTPDNFQSRRPNTSFCFLDIRSPGLGDTAMYLCATSRGKQETQYFGPGTRLLVL.

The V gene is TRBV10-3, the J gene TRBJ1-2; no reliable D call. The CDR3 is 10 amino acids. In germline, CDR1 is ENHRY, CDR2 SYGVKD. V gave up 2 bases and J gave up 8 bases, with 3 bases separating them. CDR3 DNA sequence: TGTGCCATCAGTGAGGGCGGCTACACCTTC. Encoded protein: CAISEGGYTF.

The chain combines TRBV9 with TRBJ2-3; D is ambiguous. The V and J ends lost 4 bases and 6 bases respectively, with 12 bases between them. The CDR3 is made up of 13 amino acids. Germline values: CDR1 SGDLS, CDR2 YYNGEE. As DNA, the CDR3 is TGTGCCAGCAGCCCCTCGATGGCGGATACGCAGTATTTT. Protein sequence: CASSPSMADTQYF.

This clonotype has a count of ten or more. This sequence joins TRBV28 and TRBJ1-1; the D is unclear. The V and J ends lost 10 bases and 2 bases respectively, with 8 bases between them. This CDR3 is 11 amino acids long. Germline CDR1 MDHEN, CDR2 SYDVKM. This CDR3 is CATHSNTEAFF. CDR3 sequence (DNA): TGTGCCACCCACAGTAACACTGAAGCTTTCTTT.

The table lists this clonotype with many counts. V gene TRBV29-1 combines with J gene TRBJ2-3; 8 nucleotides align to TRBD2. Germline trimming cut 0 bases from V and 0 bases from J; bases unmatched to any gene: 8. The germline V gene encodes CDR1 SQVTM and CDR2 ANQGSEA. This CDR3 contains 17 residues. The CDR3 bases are TGCAGCGTTGAAGATGTAGCGGGACAAACTAGCACAGATACGCAGTATTTT. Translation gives CSVEDVAGQTSTDTQYF.

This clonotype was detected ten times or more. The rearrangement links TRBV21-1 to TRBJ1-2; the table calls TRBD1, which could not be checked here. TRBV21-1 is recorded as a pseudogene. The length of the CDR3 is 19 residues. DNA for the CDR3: TGTGCCAGCAGCAAAGCGCGTGGGGGGTTGACGGTTCGGAGCTATGGCTACACCTTC. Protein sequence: CASSKARGGLTVRSYGYTF.

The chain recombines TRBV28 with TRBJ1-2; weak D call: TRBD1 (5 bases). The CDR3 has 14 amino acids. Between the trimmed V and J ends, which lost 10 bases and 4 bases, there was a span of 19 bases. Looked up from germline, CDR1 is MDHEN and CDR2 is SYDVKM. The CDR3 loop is CATVGVRAVYGYTF. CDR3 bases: TGTGCCACGGTCGGGGTCAGGGCTGTCTATGGCTACACCTTC.